One sample yielded the 8 T cell receptor beta chains listed below, sequenced in a study of T cells in Graves' hyperthyroidism and ophthalmopathy. RNA transcripts provided the source from which TCR beta CDR3 regions were amplified. When the TCR CDR3 underwent first-round RT-PCR, the HTBI primer set was used. TCRdb fed the multiplex PCR reads into MiXCR, producing one record per CDR3 protein. The sample yields hundreds of thousands of distinct CDR3 sequences, under 60% seen once. Sequencing was performed on peripheral blood or thyroid tissue (not recorded which). The source of these receptors is a woman aged 18-29 years with Graves' hyperthyroidism.

This clonotype was seen a handful of times. The chain recombines TRBV6-4 with TRBJ1-3; D is perhaps TRBD1 (5 bases). The V end was cut by 3 bases, the J end by 2 bases, with 11 bases between. This CDR3 has 15 residues. The V gene's germline CDR1 is MRHNA and CDR2 SNTAGT. This CDR3 is CASSESGKAGNTIYF. The CDR3, as DNA: TGTGCCAGCAGTGAGTCAGGGAAGGCTGGAAACACCATATATTTT.

The chain combines TRBV15 with TRBJ2-1, with D maybe TRBD2 (5 bases). The CDR3 is 15 amino acids. Per the germline V gene, CDR1 is LNHNV and CDR2 is YYDKDF (reference sequence). Trimming stripped 1 base from V and 2 bases from J, with 9 bases between. CDR3 region: CATSRGAGTYNEQFF. The CDR3 region has the DNA TGTGCCACCAGCAGAGGGGCCGGGACCTACAATGAGCAGTTCTTC.

This clonotype was detected a few times. J is TRBJ1-2 and V is TRBV14; D is uncertain. The V end lost 0 bases, the J end lost 0 bases, and 17 bases lay between the germline ends. This CDR3 comprises 18 residues. CDR1 is SGHDN, CDR2 FVKESK, per germline. Written as DNA, the CDR3 is TGTGCCAGCAGCCAAGATGCACTCCTACTTAATTCTAACTATGGCTACACCTTC. Translated, it gives CASSQDALLLNSNYGYTF.

The genes are TRBV2 and TRBJ1-6; 7 bases agree with TRBD1. The germline V gene has CDR1 SNHLY and CDR2 FYNNEI. This CDR3 spans 13 amino acids. The junction had 4 bases not matched to a gene; V was cut back by 7 bases and J by 7 bases. The CDR3 sequence is CASKGQSNSPLHF. Here the CDR3 DNA reads TGTGCCAGCAAGGGACAGTCCAATTCACCCCTCCACTTT.

The chain carries TRBV19 and TRBJ1-5; D possibly corresponds to TRBD1 (5 bases). Per the germline V gene, CDR1 is LNHDA and CDR2 is SQIVND (reference sequence). Trimming shortened V by 6 bases and J by 3 bases, and 12 bases separated the two germline ends. CDR3 length: 14 residues. This chain's CDR3 is CASSRDALNQPQHF. DNA for the CDR3: TGTGCCAGTAGCAGGGATGCACTCAATCAGCCCCAGCATTTT.

This clonotype turned up a few times. The chain combines TRBV7-9 with TRBJ1-2; a weak D match, TRBD1 (5 bases). Germline CDR1 SEHNR, CDR2 FQNEAQ (reference sequence). The CDR3 consists of 16 residues. The germline V and J ends were trimmed by 3 bases and 5 bases, with 19 bases remaining between them. In DNA, the CDR3 is TGTGCCAGCAGCTTTCAAGGTGGGGGGGACCCTTATGGCTACACCTTC. It specifies CASSFQGGGDPYGYTF.

In its sample, this clonotype was seen a few times. The rearrangement links TRBV24-1 to TRBJ1-4; weak D call: TRBD1 (6 bases). CDR1 and CDR2 (germline): KGHDR, SFDVKD. There are 16 residues in the CDR3. V lost 6 bases, J lost 5 bases, and 18 bases lay in between. CDR3 loop: CATSQGKTEQNEKLFF. The CDR3 region has the DNA TGTGCCACCAGTCAGGGGAAAACCGAACAAAATGAAAAACTGTTTTTT.

Ten or more counts support this clonotype. Its ends do not fully match the called genes, so a read error is possible. The V and J genes are TRBV13 and TRBJ1-1, with D tentatively TRBD1 (5 bases). Germline V CDR1 and CDR2: PRHDT, FYEKMQ (reference sequence). This CDR3 has 13 amino acids. CDR3 coding DNA: TGTGCCAGCAGCCTAGGGACGAGGGGTGAAGCTTTCTTT. Translation: CASSLGTRGEAFF.